This TCR beta chain originates from a study of T cell clonotyping in hematopoietic cell transplantation. V lost 4 bases and J lost 5; bases outside the gene matches: 8. From germline, CDR1 is LNHDA and CDR2 SQIVND (reference sequence). The CDR3 runs to 16 residues. Note on this clone: Antigen specificity is unknown.

Notes on the study in general: Without cell sorting, CD4 versus CD8 contributions remain unresolved. Pathologically expanded recipient clonotypes increased progressively from day 30 to day 180 as diversity fell. Few recipient clonotypes overlapped donors; over 95% were de novo at given depth.

TCRdb's copy holds only in-frame clones and misses some; the assay was immunoSEQ multiplex PCR. Among over 9,500 clones, under 95% were seen once, and the ten largest hold about 0.79%. This clonotype was obtained from a woman aged 45-65 years in good health. Some clones in this sample may be carry-over from other donors' samples. The chain employs TRBV19 and TRBJ2-5; 12 positions agree with TRBD2. The sample taken for sequencing was peripheral blood mononuclear cells. CDR3 residues: CASSTSSGGALETQYF. CDR3 sequence (DNA): TGTGCCAGTAGTACCTCTAGCGGGGGGGCCCTGGAGACCCAGTACTTC.